Listed below are T cell receptor beta chains from one sample, sequenced in a study of shared clonotypes between healthy human individuals. Sequencing used immunoSEQ multiplex PCR; TCRdb keeps in-frame clones, though not all of them. Seen here are 1.6 million or so clones, just under 99% observed once, and the top ten hold under 0.45%. Sample: naive CD4+ T cells sorted from blood. The receptor set was obtained from a man aged 30 to 45 in good health. CDR3s include the opening cysteine and the closing phenylalanine or tryptophan. The order of the fields is J gene, V gene, CDR3 length, CDR3 protein.

>TRBJ2-3|TRBV29-1|14
CSVGYPLSSDTQYF
>TRBJ2-7|TRBV9|15
CASSVGGTKSYEQYF
>TRBJ2-7|TRBV13|13
CASSLRLVYEQYF
>TRBJ2-1|TRBV18|17
CASSPPLTAGSYNEQFF
>TRBJ2-6|TRBV18|17
CASSPPGRNSGANVLTF
>TRBJ1-2|TRBV10-3|13
CAISDPKQGGYTF
>TRBJ2-3|TRBV7-9|18
CASSLELASGTSRTTQYF
>TRBJ2-1|TRBV7-6|13
CASSSRPTNEQFF
>TRBJ2-5|TRBV19|12
CASSIPGETQYF
>TRBJ1-1|TRBV20-1|11
CSAAAGTEAFF
>TRBJ2-2|TRBV7-3|14
CASSSTTSAGELFF
>TRBJ2-4|TRBV11-3|16
CASSSRDRLAKNIQYF
>TRBJ2-3|TRBV9|14
CASSPGGGPDTQYF
>TRBJ2-7|TRBV5-1|15
CASSLNQGPPYEQYF
>TRBJ2-5|TRBV7-3|14
CASSFHGQRETQYF
>TRBJ1-5|TRBV19|20
CASRGRTDTTSGLRNQPQHF
>TRBJ1-4|TRBV18|14
CASSPPPGSEKLFF
>TRBJ1-4|TRBV7-9|12
CASSQRAGKLFF
>TRBJ1-1|TRBV10-3|12
CAISGSDTEAFF
>TRBJ2-1|TRBV7-9|16
CASTKGLLGGYNEQFF
>TRBJ2-2|TRBV14|18
CASSQDPGLAGVTGELFF
>TRBJ2-5|TRBV19|18
CASSIRTLAPPSGETQYF
>TRBJ2-5|TRBV25-1|16
CASSEFSGRAQETQYF
>TRBJ2-7|TRBV18|17
CASSPRDSRTFTYEQYF
>TRBJ2-5|TRBV18|19
CASSPRLAADTRGEETQYF
>TRBJ2-7|TRBV9|16
CASSVGGQGGSYEQYF
>TRBJ2-5|TRBV11-2|12
CASSLSGETQYF
>TRBJ2-1|TRBV9|15
CASTKGRGSYNEQFF
>TRBJ1-4|TRBV19|15
CASSIGTRAAEKLFF
>TRBJ1-2|TRBV7-9|13
CASSPRGQGRYTF
>TRBJ2-1|TRBV5-5|12
CASSLRDGEQFF
>TRBJ2-7|TRBV19|15
CASSIQGESLYEQYF
>TRBJ2-3|TRBV29-1|12
CSVGADTDTQYF
>TRBJ1-1|TRBV28|12
CASSLQNTEAFF
>TRBJ2-7|TRBV19|13
CASSPGTGGEQYF
>TRBJ2-5|TRBV10-1|13
CASSDVAEETQYF
>TRBJ1-1|TRBV7-8|17
CASSLPSYRDKNTEAFF
>TRBJ2-2|TRBV25-1|13
CASSDRPTGELFF
>TRBJ1-1|TRBV5-5|15
CASSLDGRGRTEAFF
>TRBJ2-7|TRBV18|14
CASSPSDGSYEQYF
>TRBJ2-3|TRBV27|15
CASSIEQGWTDTQYF
>TRBJ2-2|TRBV4-2|15
CASTLKEPDGGELFF
>TRBJ2-7|TRBV5-1|14
CASSLAGTSLEQYF
>TRBJ1-2|TRBV4-1|14
CASSQVTGYYGYTF
>TRBJ2-1|TRBV19|13
CASSIGGRRPQFF